A single sample gave rise to the 10 T cell receptor beta chains below, sequenced in a study of blood T cell repertoires in COVID-19. The data were produced by immunoSEQ multiplex PCR, yet TCRdb's version contains in-frame clones alone and is incomplete. Found here are 140,000 or so clones, about 76% of them singletons; the top ten hold more than 6.5%. Material: peripheral blood. These receptors all stem from a human donor in a cohort sampled during active COVID-19.

The gene calls are TRBV9 and TRBJ2-3, with D tentatively TRBD2 (7 bases). The CDR3 length is 16 residues. Trimming left V 0 bases short and J 6 bases short, with 17 bases between. Germline loops: CDR1 SGDLS, CDR2 YYNGEE. CDR3 residues: CASSVEGGTQMDTQYF. In DNA form, the CDR3 reads TGTGCCAGCAGCGTAGAGGGGGGGACCCAGATGGATACGCAGTATTTT.

This rearrangement joins TRBV7-2 to TRBJ2-1; 8 bases align to TRBD2. The ends lost 2 bases at V and 2 bases at J; junction bases unmatched: 5. From germline, CDR1 is SGHTA and CDR2 FQGNSA. The CDR3 extends over 16 amino acids. This chain's CDR3 is CASSLFGRAAYNEQFF. The CDR3 region has the DNA TGTGCCAGCAGCTTATTCGGGAGGGCCGCCTACAATGAGCAGTTCTTC. Full variable domain (missing parts from reference TRBV7-2 and TRBJ2-1): GAGVSQSPSNKVTEKGKDVELRCDPISGHTALYWYRQSLGQGLEFLIYFQGNSAPDKSGLPSDRFSAERTGGSVSTLTIQRTQQEDSAVYLCASSLFGRAAYNEQFFGPGTRLTVL.

This clone was detected once. The chain uses TRBV7-7 and TRBJ2-1; 8 bases fit TRBD2. The CDR3 is 16 amino acids. Per germline, CDR1 SSHAT and CDR2 FNYEAQ (reference sequence). V gave up 3 bases and J gave up 5 bases; unmatched junction bases: 9. The CDR3 sequence: CASSLSSGNPNNEQFF. In DNA form, the CDR3 reads TGTGCCAGCAGCTTGAGTAGCGGGAATCCGAACAATGAGCAGTTCTTC. The entire variable domain, with the rest obtained from reference TRBV7-7 and TRBJ2-1, is as follows: GAGVSQSPRYKVTKRGQDVTLRCDPISSHATLYWYQQALGQGPEFLTYFNYEAQPDKSGLPSDRFSAERPEGSISTLTIQRTEQRDSAMYRCASSLSSGNPNNEQFFGPGTRLTVL.

The chain links TRBV9 to TRBJ2-7; D call uncertain. V lost 3 bases and J 0 bases, leaving 10 bases between the germline ends. The CDR3 extends over 14 amino acids. Germline CDR1 is SGDLS and CDR2 is YYNGEE. CDR3 protein: CASSENLGSYEQYF. The CDR3 bases are TGTGCCAGCAGCGAGAACCTCGGCTCCTACGAGCAGTACTTC.

The CDR3: CASSLPGGYTGASPLHF. For the CDR3, the DNA is TGTGCCAGCAGCCTACCTGGGGGGTATACAGGCGCTTCACCCCTCCACTTT. The gene calls are TRBV5-6 and TRBJ1-6, with a tentative D call TRBD1 (5 bases). V was shortened by 4 bases and J by 9 bases, with 23 bases between the two germline ends. The CDR3 sequence is 17 residues long. The germline gives CDR1 SGHDT, CDR2 YYEEEE.

The V gene is TRBV7-2, the J gene TRBJ2-5; D gene uncertain. Germline V lookup: CDR1 SGHTA, CDR2 FQGNSA. This CDR3 is built from 13 residues. Trimming cost V 1 base and J 3 bases, with 6 bases left between them. This CDR3 is CASSLVHKETQYF. The CDR3 coding sequence is TGTGCCAGCAGCTTAGTCCACAAAGAGACCCAGTACTTC.

V gene TRBV3-1 (or the pseudogene TRBV3-2) combines with J gene TRBJ2-1, with 10 positions matching TRBD2. Germline V gene lookup returns CDR1 LGHDT and CDR2 YNNKEL (reference sequence). This CDR3 region has 15 residues. The J segment lost 1 base and the V segment lost 5 bases, leaving 2 bases of the junction unmatched. The CDR3 region is CASSSSGSSYNEQFF. DNA of the CDR3: TGTGCCAGCAGCTCTAGCGGGAGTTCCTACAATGAGCAGTTCTTC.

V and J are TRBV5-4 and TRBJ2-7, with a weak D call TRBD1 (6 bases). The CDR3 is made up of 14 amino acids. Trimming cost V 3 bases and J 1 base, with 11 bases left between them. Germline loops: CDR1 SGHNT, CDR2 YYREEE (reference sequence). In DNA form, the CDR3 reads TGTGCCAGCAGCTCCATGCAGGGGTCCTACGAGCAGTACTTC. Encoded protein: CASSSMQGSYEQYF.

This chain uses TRBV4-1 with TRBJ2-7, with TRBD1 matching 8 bases. The CDR3 covers 15 residues. Germline loops: CDR1 MGHRA, CDR2 YSYEKL. The J segment lost 3 bases and the V segment lost 4 bases, leaving 8 bases of the junction unmatched. CDR3 in DNA: TGCGCCAGCAGCCCAGGACAGGGACCCCGCTACGAGCAGTACTTC. Amino acid sequence: CASSPGQGPRYEQYF.

The V gene is TRBV4-2, the J gene TRBJ2-5; 11 bases align to TRBD2. Per germline, CDR1 LGHNA and CDR2 YNFKEQ. CDR3 size: 16 residues. Unmatched junction bases numbered 5, after V lost 0 bases and J lost 5 bases. The CDR3 nucleotides are TGTGCCAGCAGCCAAGAAAGGCTAGCGGGAGGTGAGACCCAGTACTTC. Its protein is CASSQERLAGGETQYF.